The next 2 T cell receptor beta chains were all read from a single sample in a study of beta chain features in type 1 diabetes. Findings of the study overall: TCRB CDR3s were moderately but significantly shorter in Type 1 diabetes patients in all four CD4+ subsets.

Their specific antigens are unknown. Expressed TCRB transcripts were sequenced after all isolated RNA was converted to cDNA. The table came from immunoSEQ multiplex PCR; TCRdb's copy has only in-frame clones and leaves some out. The profile shows 200,000 to 300,000 clones, approximately 15% of them singletons. Material: naive CD4+ T cells from blood. The receptors stem from a man aged 25-45 years with type 1 diabetes.

As DNA, the CDR3 is TGTGCCAGCAAAACTAGCGGTCGCACAGATACGCAGTATTTT. It codes for CASKTSGRTDTQYF. The chain has TRBV2 and TRBJ2-3, with 8 bases that match TRBD2. The CDR3 loop spans 14 amino acids. With V trimmed by 7 bases and J by 1 base, 4 bases remained unmatched. CDR1 is SNHLY and CDR2 is FYNNEI in the germline V gene.

The chain links TRBV11-2 to TRBJ2-5, with 9 bases lining up with TRBD1. The CDR3 spans 17 residues. The V segment lost 1 base and the J segment 1 base; nucleotides outside the gene matches: 7. Per germline, CDR1 SGHAT and CDR2 FQNNGV. CDR3 in DNA: TGTGCCAGCAGCTTAGCCGGACAGGGGAGTTCCCAAGAGACCCAGTACTTC. This gives the protein CASSLAGQGSSQETQYF.